A selection of T cell receptor beta chains follows, all from one sample in a study of regulatory T cells in long-lasting Graves disease. TCRdb re-called the multiplex PCR reads through MiXCR, storing one row per CDR3 protein. Of more than 400,000 distinct CDR3 sequences in the sample, around 17% were seen once. These same data were also listed under a study on T cells in Graves' hyperthyroidism and ophthalmopathy.

The specimen was peripheral blood mononuclear cells (PBMCs), collected at new diagnosis, from a patient treated with antithyroid drugs. The receptor source for this set is a young woman with Graves disease. Both conserved end residues are part of each CDR3. The order of the fields is clone size, D gene, J gene, V gene, CDR3 DNA, CDR3 protein. D genes are given only for firm matches. The size of a clone is reported for some rows only, either as once, few or many, or as a class for expanded clones.

few	TRBD2	TRBJ2-2	TRBV18	TGTGCCAGCTCAACGCTAGCGGGAGTCACCGGGGAGCTGTTTTTT	CASSTLAGVTGELFF
many	.	TRBJ2-3	TRBV5-6	TGTGCCAGCAGCTCACTTAGGACCAGATCCACAGATACGCAGTATTTT	CASSSLRTRSTDTQYF
.	TRBD1	TRBJ1-5	TRBV15	TGTGCCACCAGCCGGGGACAGCCAGTACAGCCCCAGCATTTT	CATSRGQPVQPQHF
many	.	TRBJ1-1	TRBV3-1	TGTGCCAGCAGCCGGACCCTCGGGCCTGAAGCTTTCTTT	CASSRTLGPEAFF
many	.	TRBJ2-2	TRBV15	TGTGCCACCAGCAGAGATCCAAGGGTAGGAGAGGGGGAGCTGTTTTTT	CATSRDPRVGEGELFF
many	.	TRBJ2-7	TRBV11-2	TGTGCCAGCAGCTTAAGGTCAGGGACGCGGGGATCCTACGAGCAGTACTTC	CASSLRSGTRGSYEQYF
.	.	TRBJ2-7	TRBV5-1	TGCGCCAGCAGCTTGGAGACACAGGGATACGAGCAGTACTTC	CASSLETQGYEQYF
many	.	TRBJ1-2	TRBV7-2	TGTGCCAGCAGCTTAGTGCTAGACTATGGCTACACCTTC	CASSLVLDYGYTF
many	.	TRBJ1-1	TRBV3-1	TGTGCCAGCAGCCACCGGGGGGGGTCGAACACTGAAGCTTTCTTT	CASSHRGGSNTEAFF
few	TRBD2	TRBJ2-1	TRBV19	TGTGCCAGTAGTATAGGGTCGGGGGGGGTCTACAATGAGCAGTTCTTC	CASSIGSGGVYNEQFF
many	.	TRBJ2-5	TRBV11-2	TGTGCCAGCAGCTTACCCTCGGACAGTGCGAAAGAGACCCAGTACTTC	CASSLPSDSAKETQYF
.	TRBD1	TRBJ2-2	TRBV27	TGTGCCAGCAGTCCGGGACAGGGGTACGGGGAGCTGTTTTTT	CASSPGQGYGELFF
many	TRBD1	TRBJ1-2	TRBV20-1	TGCAGTGCTAGAGGGGTGGGGACAGAGGGCACCTATGGCTACACCTTC	CSARGVGTEGTYGYTF
many	TRBD1	TRBJ2-5	TRBV7-2	TGTGCCAGCAGAAAGACAGGGGGCGAAGAGACCCAGTACTTC	CASRKTGGEETQYF
few	TRBD2	TRBJ2-7	TRBV7-9	TGTGCCAGCAGCTCTATGGGGGGACTAGGTCCGAACGAGCAGTACTTC	CASSSMGGLGPNEQYF
few	.	TRBJ1-1	TRBV29-1	TGCAGCGTTGAAGGGCGGGGGGCGCCCACTGAAGCTTTCTTT	CSVEGRGAPTEAFF
.	TRBD1	TRBJ1-6	TRBV11-2	TGTGCCAGCAGCTTGACAGGGGCCAGTAATTCACCCCTCCACTTT	CASSLTGASNSPLHF
.	.	TRBJ2-5	TRBV20-1	TGCAGTGCTAGTCCCCCTATGAGCGGGTTCCAAGAGACCCAGTACTTC	CSASPPMSGFQETQYF
.	.	TRBJ1-5	TRBV7-8	TGTGCCAGCAGCCTGAACGCGGACAGAATCAATCAGCCCCAGCATTTT	CASSLNADRINQPQHF
.	.	TRBJ2-5	TRBV28	TGTGCCAGCCTCGCCTTGGGGGAGACCCAGTACTTC	CASLALGETQYF
.	.	TRBJ2-7	TRBV18	TGTGCCAGCTCACCACCGATTGGTTCCTACGAGCAGTACTTC	CASSPPIGSYEQYF
many	.	TRBJ2-5	TRBV2	TGTGCCAGCAGCTTAGAAGGCCTCGAAGGGCGGAAGACCCAGTACTTC	CASSLEGLEGRKTQYF
once	.	TRBJ2-5	TRBV6-2/TRBV6-3	TGTGCCAGCAGTTACTACGTCCAGGGGGAGACCCAGTACTTC	CASSYYVQGETQYF
.	TRBD1	TRBJ2-4	TRBV4-1	TGCGCCAGCAGCCCGGGACAGGGGTTATCCAAAAACATTCCGTACTTC	CASSPGQGLSKNIPYF
few	.	TRBJ1-2	TRBV20-1	TGCAGGGCGTCCCGGGATTCGGGCTACACCTTC	CRASRDSGYTF
.	.	TRBJ2-4	TRBV28	TGTGCCAGCAGTTCTAGAGGAAACATTCAGTACTTC	CASSSRGNIQYF
.	TRBD1	TRBJ2-1	TRBV29-1	TGCAGCGTTGGGACAGGCGAAACCTACAATGAGCAGTTCTTC	CSVGTGETYNEQFF
few	TRBD1	TRBJ2-7	TRBV29-1	TGCAGCGTTAAACCGGGACAGGGCTACGAGCAGTACTTC	CSVKPGQGYEQYF
.	.	TRBJ1-5	TRBV12-3/TRBV12-4	TGTGCCAGCAGTCCCCCCCCCGGTAATCAGCCCCAGCATTTT	CASSPPPGNQPQHF
many	.	TRBJ2-1	TRBV3-1	TGTGCCAGCAGACTCAGGGGTAATGAGCAGTTCTTC	CASRLRGNEQFF
many	TRBD1	TRBJ2-2	TRBV6-2/TRBV6-3	TGTGCCAGCAGCCCCGGGACAGGGAGAAAAGGGGACACCGGGGAGCTGTTTTTT	CASSPGTGRKGDTGELFF
many	.	TRBJ1-1	TRBV30	TGTGCCTGGAGTAAGAATCCACGGGGGACTGAAGCTTTCTTT	CAWSKNPRGTEAFF
few	.	TRBJ2-1	TRBV6-1	TGTGCCAGCAGTGCCGCCGCCAATGAGCAGTTCTTC	CASSAAANEQFF
.	.	TRBJ1-5	TRBV10-1	TGCGCCAGCAGTGAGAAACCGAATCAGCCCCAGCATTTT	CASSEKPNQPQHF
.	.	TRBJ2-7	TRBV9	TGTGCCAGCAGCGTAGCACCCTCCCTGGGGAACGAGCAGTACTTC	CASSVAPSLGNEQYF
many	.	TRBJ1-2	TRBV7-2	TGTGCCAGCAGCTTAAGTTCAACGTATGGCTACACCTTC	CASSLSSTYGYTF
few	.	TRBJ2-7	TRBV28	TGTGCCAGCAGTTTATCCATTACCTACGAGCAGTACTTC	CASSLSITYEQYF
many	TRBD2	TRBJ2-7	TRBV12-3/TRBV12-4	TGTGCCAGCGGGCGGGAGGGCCCCTACGAGCAGTACTTC	CASGREGPYEQYF
.	.	TRBJ2-1	TRBV4-1	TGCGCCAGCAGCCAAGTGGGGGGTAACAATGAGCAGTTCTTC	CASSQVGGNNEQFF
many	.	TRBJ1-1	TRBV30	TGTGCCTGGAGTGTACAAGGGTATACTGAAGCTTTCTTT	CAWSVQGYTEAFF
.	TRBD1	TRBJ1-2	TRBV27	TGTGCCAGCAGTTCAGGGGGGCCAGAAGGCTACACCTTC	CASSSGGPEGYTF
many	.	TRBJ2-3	TRBV7-2	TGTGCCAGCAGCTTAGGTACGGGGCCCACAGATACGCAGTATTTT	CASSLGTGPTDTQYF
once	.	TRBJ1-6	TRBV11-2	TGTGCCAGCAGCTTAGGGGACCGGGACGCAATCTTCAGCTCCTATAATTCACCCCTCCACTTT	CASSLGDRDAIFSSYNSPLHF
many	TRBD2	TRBJ2-3	TRBV7-9	TGTGCCAGCAGCATAGCGGGAGCTGTGACAGATACGCAGTATTTT	CASSIAGAVTDTQYF
many	.	TRBJ2-7	TRBV28	TGTGCCAGCAGTCTCCCTCGGGGGAACGAGCAGTACTTC	CASSLPRGNEQYF
many	TRBD1	TRBJ2-1	TRBV27	TGTGCCAGCAGCCCAGGGGGCAATGGGGGCAATGAGCAGTTCTTC	CASSPGGNGGNEQFF
many	TRBD1	TRBJ2-3	TRBV11-3	TGTGCCAGCAGCGAGGACAGGGGCTCAGATACGCAGTATTTT	CASSEDRGSDTQYF
few	.	TRBJ2-7	TRBV6-5	TGTGCCAGCAGTTACTCAGCGATTACCTACGAGCAGTACTTC	CASSYSAITYEQYF
many	TRBD1	TRBJ1-6	TRBV28	TGTGCCAGCAGTGCCCGGACAGGGATCAGCTCCTATAATTCACCCCTCCACTTT	CASSARTGISSYNSPLHF
.	.	TRBJ2-7	TRBV9	TGTGCCAGCAGCGTAGGGTCTAATCCGGGCTACGAGCAGTACTTC	CASSVGSNPGYEQYF
many	.	TRBJ1-2	TRBV20-1	TGCAGTGCTAGAGAGGGGACCTCTAACTATGGCTACACCTTC	CSAREGTSNYGYTF
few	TRBD1	TRBJ1-1	TRBV19	TGTGCCAGCAAAGCCGGGGACAGGAACCGTCGAAACACTGAAGCTTTCTTT	CASKAGDRNRRNTEAFF
many	TRBD1	TRBJ2-4	TRBV7-2	TGTGCCAGCAGCTTCCGGGACAGGGAGAACATTCAGTACTTC	CASSFRDRENIQYF
many	.	TRBJ2-7	TRBV6-6	TGTGCCAGCAGTTACTCGACCAGGGGAATATCGGGGGAGCAGTACTTC	CASSYSTRGISGEQYF
many	TRBD1	TRBJ2-1	TRBV20-1	TGCAGTGCTGTAAAGACAGGGCTCCCTTACAATGAGCAGTTCTTC	CSAVKTGLPYNEQFF
many	.	TRBJ2-7	TRBV6-2/TRBV6-3	TGTGCCAGCAGTTACTCATTGGGGGGCCGTCCCTCCTACGAGCAGTACTTC	CASSYSLGGRPSYEQYF
.	.	TRBJ1-2	TRBV2	TGTGCCAGCAGTGGTCTGGGGGGTGGCTATGGCTACACCTTC	CASSGLGGGYGYTF
many	TRBD2	TRBJ2-5	TRBV6-1	TGTGCCAGCAGTAGCGGGACGGCCAAGGAGACCCAGTACTTC	CASSSGTAKETQYF
many	.	TRBJ1-1	TRBV3-1	TGTGCCAGCAGCCAGACGTTAGGGGGGTGGCCTTCTTTT	CASSQTLGGWPSF
few	TRBD1	TRBJ1-1	TRBV28	TGTGCCAGCAGCCCCGGGACAGGGTACATGAACACTGAAGCTTTCTTT	CASSPGTGYMNTEAFF